Listed here are 13 T cell receptor beta chains from one sample, sequenced in a study of shared clonotypes between healthy human individuals. Sequenced by immunoSEQ multiplex PCR; TCRdb stores in-frame clones only, minus some. The sample consists of 300,000 to 400,000 clones, over 75% of them appearing once. The sequenced sample was memory CD8+ T cells sorted from blood. Subset indicated: CD45RO+ cells pooled with CCR7-negative TemRA cells. These receptor sequences come from a man between 18 and 35 years old in good health.

The V call is TRBV30, the J call TRBJ2-1; D uncertain. The CDR3 runs 11 residues. Germline V lookup: CDR1 GTSNPN, CDR2 SVGIG (reference sequence). The V end was cut by 4 bases, the J end by 2 bases, with 3 bases between. CDR3 loop: CAWTPYNEQFF. The CDR3 DNA sequence: TGTGCCTGGACCCCCTACAATGAGCAGTTCTTC.

The chain employs TRBV9 and TRBJ1-3; perhaps TRBD1 as D (6 bases). V was trimmed by 3 bases and J by 11 bases, leaving 12 bases between them. This CDR3 spans 12 amino acids. Germline CDR1 SGDLS, CDR2 YYNGEE. CDR3 in amino acids: CASSASGTSIYF. CDR3 nucleotide sequence: TGTGCCAGCAGCGCTTCCGGGACATCCATATATTTT.

The genes are TRBV7-6 and TRBJ1-6; D ambiguous. Germline values: CDR1 SGHVS, CDR2 FNYEAQ. This CDR3 is built from 11 residues. The V gene lost 1 base and the J gene lost 14 bases, with 6 bases spanning the gap. The CDR3 region is CASSLGRSLHF. DNA of the CDR3: TGTGCCAGCAGCTTAGGTAGATCCCTCCACTTT.

The rearrangement joins TRBV5-6 to TRBJ2-5; 10 bases agree with TRBD2. The CDR3 loop spans 16 amino acids. The trim removed 0 bases at V and 9 bases at J, leaving 11 bases unmatched. Germline CDR1 reads SGHDT; CDR2 reads YYEEEE. The CDR3 DNA reads TGTGCCAGCAGCTTGGATATAGCGGGGGGAATTGGGCCCCAGTACTTC. Protein sequence: CASSLDIAGGIGPQYF.

This clone has just one count. The CDR3 sequence: CASSIDGGGFYNEQFF. The CDR3, as DNA: TGTGCCAGTAGTATAGACGGCGGGGGGTTCTACAATGAGCAGTTCTTC. V gene TRBV19 combines with J gene TRBJ2-1, with 8 bases fitting TRBD2. The CDR3 is made up of 16 amino acids. V shed 0 bases and J 3 bases; nucleotides not matched to a gene: 4. Germline CDR1 is LNHDA and CDR2 is SQIVND (reference sequence). The full variable domain, rest sourced from reference TRBV19 and TRBJ2-1, is DGGITQSPKYLFRKEGQNVTLSCEQNLNHDAMYWYRQDPGQGLRLIYYSQIVNDFQKGDIAEGYSVSREKKESFPLTVTSAQKNPTAFYLCASSIDGGGFYNEQFFGPGTRLTVL.

V usage is TRBV5-1 and J usage is TRBJ2-1, with D uncertain. CDR1 is SGHRS, CDR2 YFSETQ, per germline. The CDR3 consists of 13 residues. V lost 0 bases and J 7 bases, leaving 8 bases between the germline ends. The CDR3 DNA reads as TGCGCCAGCAGCTTGGGCGGAGTGAATGAGCAGTTCTTC. This gives the protein CASSLGGVNEQFF.

The CDR3 bases are TGCGCCAGCAGCTTGGCGGGAGGCGAGCAGTACTTC. Its protein product is CASSLAGGEQYF. V is TRBV5-1 and J is TRBJ2-7, with 7 bases identical to TRBD2. The germline V gene encodes CDR1 SGHRS and CDR2 YFSETQ. The CDR3 runs 12 residues. The junction had 0 bases not matched to a gene; V was cut back by 0 bases and J by 6 bases. Full variable domain (remainder filled in from reference TRBV5-1 and TRBJ2-7): KAGVTQTPRYLIKTRGQQVTLSCSPISGHRSVSWYQQTPGQGLQFLFEYFSETQRNKGNFPGRFSGRQFSNSRSEMNVSTLELGDSALYLCASSLAGGEQYFGPGTRLTVT.

The chain combines TRBV6-7 with TRBJ1-1, with D possibly being TRBD1 (6 bases). TRBV6-7 is recorded as an ORF, its role being uncertain. Trimming left V 7 bases short and J 1 base short, with 16 bases between. The length of the CDR3 is 15 residues. The CDR3 DNA sequence: TGTGCCAGCACCCTTCGGACAGAGAAGAACACTGAAGCTTTCTTT. Its translation: CASTLRTEKNTEAFF.

CDR3 amino acids: CASSVSGELNYNEQFF. CDR3 nucleotides: TGTGCCAGCAGTGTTAGCGGGGAGCTTAACTACAATGAGCAGTTCTTC. V and J are TRBV2 and TRBJ2-1; 8 bases align to TRBD2. CDR1 and CDR2 (germline): SNHLY, FYNNEI. The V segment lost 4 bases and the J segment 3 bases; nucleotides outside the gene matches: 8. This CDR3 has 16 residues.

The gene calls are TRBV7-9 and TRBJ2-3, with TRBD2 as a possible D gene (6 bases). The V end lost 5 bases, the J end lost 0 bases, and 15 bases lay between the germline ends. The CDR3 consists of 16 residues. Per germline, CDR1 SEHNR and CDR2 FQNEAQ (reference sequence). This CDR3 is CASSMVEGYSTDTQYF. The CDR3 DNA reads TGTGCCAGCAGCATGGTGGAGGGCTACAGCACAGATACGCAGTATTTT.

V is TRBV5-1 and J is TRBJ2-2; a possible D gene is TRBD1 (6 bases). The CDR3 extends over 15 amino acids. Germline V lookup: CDR1 SGHRS, CDR2 YFSETQ. V was trimmed by 4 bases and J by 5 bases, leaving 15 bases between them. CDR3 coding DNA: TGCGCCAGCAGCCCCCACCCAGGGGAAACCGGGGAGCTGTTTTTT. Translating gives CASSPHPGETGELFF. The variable domain in full, with the rest retrieved from reference TRBV5-1 and TRBJ2-2, is KAGVTQTPRYLIKTRGQQVTLSCSPISGHRSVSWYQQTPGQGLQFLFEYFSETQRNKGNFPGRFSGRQFSNSRSEMNVSTLELGDSALYLCASSPHPGETGELFFGEGSRLTVL.

This clone was detected only once. The chain uses TRBV27 and TRBJ2-2, with 10 nucleotides matching TRBD2. In germline, CDR1 is MNHEY, CDR2 SMNVEV (reference sequence). After removal of 4 bases from V and 6 bases from J, the junction contained 2 bases not matched to a gene. This CDR3 has 14 residues. The DNA for the CDR3 is TGTGCCAGCAGTTGGGGACTAGCGTCCGGGGAGCTGTTTTTT. The encoded protein is CASSWGLASGELFF.

The V call is TRBV5-5, the J call TRBJ2-7; D not certain. Between the trimmed V and J ends, which lost 3 bases and 0 bases, there was a span of 7 bases. The CDR3 extends over 13 amino acids. Germline loops: CDR1 SGHKS, CDR2 YYEKEE (reference sequence). CDR3: CASSYTPSYEQYF. DNA for the CDR3: TGTGCCAGCAGCTATACACCCTCCTACGAGCAGTACTTC.